This T cell receptor (beta chain) was sequenced in a study of neurological immune-mediated disorders. This clonotype appeared many times. Template-switch 5'RACE cDNA synthesis added a 10-nucleotide unique molecular identifier. One entry per CDR3 protein, called by TCRdb with MiXCR from the 5' RACE reads. The top ten hold less than 8% of the sample, which has around 69,000 distinct CDR3 sequences, 4.5% seen once. V dropped 2 bases and J dropped 2; count of bases not matched to a gene: 8. The CDR3 has 16 residues. Looked up from germline, CDR1 is MNHNS and CDR2 is SASEGT. The chain links TRBV6-1 to TRBJ1-2, with TRBD1 matching 7 bases. The sample was PBMCs. This receptor was taken from a man aged 30 to 45 with multiple sclerosis. The CDR3 DNA is TGTGCCAGCAGTGAACTTACGACAGGGTGGAACTATGGCTACACCTTC. Translation: CASSELTTGWNYGYTF.